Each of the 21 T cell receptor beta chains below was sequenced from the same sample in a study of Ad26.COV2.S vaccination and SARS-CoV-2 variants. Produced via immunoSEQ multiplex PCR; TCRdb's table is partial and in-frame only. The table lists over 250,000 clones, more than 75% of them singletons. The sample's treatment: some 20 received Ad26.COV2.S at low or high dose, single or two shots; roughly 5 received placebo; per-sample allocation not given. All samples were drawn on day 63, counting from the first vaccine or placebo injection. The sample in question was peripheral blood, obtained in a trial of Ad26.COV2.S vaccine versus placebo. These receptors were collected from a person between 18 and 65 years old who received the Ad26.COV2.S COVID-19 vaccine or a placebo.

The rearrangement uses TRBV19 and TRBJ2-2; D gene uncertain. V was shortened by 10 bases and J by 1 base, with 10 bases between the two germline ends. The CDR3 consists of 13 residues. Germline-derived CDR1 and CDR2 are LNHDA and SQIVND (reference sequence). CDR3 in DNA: TGTGCCATAGAGTGGGGGAACACCGGGGAGCTGTTTTTT. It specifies CAIEWGNTGELFF.

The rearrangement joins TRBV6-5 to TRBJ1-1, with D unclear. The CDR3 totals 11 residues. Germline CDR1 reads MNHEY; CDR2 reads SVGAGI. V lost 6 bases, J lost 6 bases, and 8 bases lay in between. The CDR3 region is CASRRPPEAFF. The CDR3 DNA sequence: TGTGCCAGCAGAAGACCGCCTGAAGCTTTCTTT.

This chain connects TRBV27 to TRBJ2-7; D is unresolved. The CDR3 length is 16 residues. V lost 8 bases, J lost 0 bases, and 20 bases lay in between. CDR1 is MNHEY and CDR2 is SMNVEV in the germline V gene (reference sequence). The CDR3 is CASSPRSGQGSYEQYF. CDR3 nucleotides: TGTGCCAGCTCCCCGAGGTCGGGCCAAGGCTCCTACGAGCAGTACTTC.

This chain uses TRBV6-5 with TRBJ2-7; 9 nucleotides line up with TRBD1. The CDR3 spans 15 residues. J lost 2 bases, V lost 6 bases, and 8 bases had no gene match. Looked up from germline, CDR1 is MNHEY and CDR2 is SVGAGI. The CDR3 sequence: CASRQQGARAYEQYF. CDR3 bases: TGTGCCAGCAGGCAACAGGGGGCGCGGGCCTACGAGCAGTACTTC.

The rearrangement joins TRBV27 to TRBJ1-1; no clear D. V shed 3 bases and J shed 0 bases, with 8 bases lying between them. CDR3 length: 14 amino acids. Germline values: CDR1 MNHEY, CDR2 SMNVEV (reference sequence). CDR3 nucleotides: TGTGCCAGCAGTTTCGGGCTACTGAACACTGAAGCTTTCTTT. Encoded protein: CASSFGLLNTEAFF.

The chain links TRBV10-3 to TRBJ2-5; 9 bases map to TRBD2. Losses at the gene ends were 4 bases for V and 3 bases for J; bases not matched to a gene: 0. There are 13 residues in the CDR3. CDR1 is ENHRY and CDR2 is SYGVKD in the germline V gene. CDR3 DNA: TGTGCCATCAGTGGACTAGCGGAAGAGACCCAGTACTTC. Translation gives CAISGLAEETQYF.

CDR3 sequence reads: CAWSVNRGSTEAFF. CDR3 DNA: TGTGCCTGGAGTGTCAACCGCGGGAGCACTGAAGCTTTCTTT. The chain employs TRBV30 and TRBJ1-1, with D unresolved. The CDR3 extends over 14 amino acids. Germline CDR1 GTSNPN, CDR2 SVGIG (reference sequence). V shed 0 bases and J shed 4 bases, with 12 bases lying between them.

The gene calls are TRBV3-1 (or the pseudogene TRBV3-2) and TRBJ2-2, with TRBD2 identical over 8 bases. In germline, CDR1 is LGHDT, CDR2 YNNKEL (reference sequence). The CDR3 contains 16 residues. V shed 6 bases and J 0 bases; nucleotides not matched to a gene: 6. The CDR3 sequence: CASRARGGANTGELFF. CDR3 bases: TGTGCCAGCAGGGCCCGGGGGGGCGCGAACACCGGGGAGCTGTTTTTT.

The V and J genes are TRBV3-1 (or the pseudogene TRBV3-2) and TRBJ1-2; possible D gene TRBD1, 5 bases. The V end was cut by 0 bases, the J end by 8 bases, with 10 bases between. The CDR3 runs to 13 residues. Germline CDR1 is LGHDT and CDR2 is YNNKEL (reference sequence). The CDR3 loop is CASSQDTGVGYTF. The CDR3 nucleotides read TGTGCCAGCAGCCAAGATACGGGGGTAGGCTACACCTTC.

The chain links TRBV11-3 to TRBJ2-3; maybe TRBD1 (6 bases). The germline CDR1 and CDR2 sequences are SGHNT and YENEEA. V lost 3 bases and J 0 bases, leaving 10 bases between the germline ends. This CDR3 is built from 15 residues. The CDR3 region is CASSFGGSSTDTQYF. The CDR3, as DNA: TGTGCCAGCAGCTTTGGGGGCTCGAGCACAGATACGCAGTATTTT.

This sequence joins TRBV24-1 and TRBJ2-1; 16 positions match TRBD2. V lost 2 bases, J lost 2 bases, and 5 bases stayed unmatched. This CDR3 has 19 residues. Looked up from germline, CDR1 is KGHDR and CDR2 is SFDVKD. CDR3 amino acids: CATSDSGTSGGATYNEQFF. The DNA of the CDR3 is TGTGCCACCAGTGATTCCGGGACTAGCGGGGGGGCGACCTACAATGAGCAGTTCTTC.

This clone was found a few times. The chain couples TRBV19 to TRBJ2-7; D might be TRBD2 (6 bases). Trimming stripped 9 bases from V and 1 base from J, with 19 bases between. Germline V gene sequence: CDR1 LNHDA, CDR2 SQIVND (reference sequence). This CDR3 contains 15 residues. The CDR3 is CASKPTVGGSYEQYF. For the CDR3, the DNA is TGTGCCAGCAAACCGACAGTGGGGGGATCCTACGAGCAGTACTTC.

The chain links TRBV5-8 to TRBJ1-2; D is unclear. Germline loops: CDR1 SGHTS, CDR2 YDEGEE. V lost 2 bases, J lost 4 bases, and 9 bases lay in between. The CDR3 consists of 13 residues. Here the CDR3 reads CASSLGQPYGYTF. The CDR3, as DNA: TGTGCCAGCAGCTTAGGCCAGCCCTATGGCTACACCTTC.

CDR3: CASTRDTYNSPLHF. Here the CDR3 DNA reads TGTGCCAGCACGCGGGACACATATAATTCACCCCTCCACTTT. This rearrangement joins TRBV7-9 to TRBJ1-6, with D possibly matching TRBD1 (6 bases). CDR3 length equals 14 residues. Trimming removed 7 bases at V and 4 bases at J, with 11 bases between. Germline V gene data show CDR1 as SEHNR and CDR2 as FQNEAQ (reference sequence).

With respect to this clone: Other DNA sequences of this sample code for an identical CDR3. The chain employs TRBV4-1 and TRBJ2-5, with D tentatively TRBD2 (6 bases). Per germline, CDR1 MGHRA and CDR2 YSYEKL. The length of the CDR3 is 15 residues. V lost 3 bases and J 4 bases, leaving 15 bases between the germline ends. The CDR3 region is CASSQDPGGGETQYF. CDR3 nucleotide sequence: TGCGCCAGCAGCCAGGATCCCGGGGGAGGAGAGACCCAGTACTTC.

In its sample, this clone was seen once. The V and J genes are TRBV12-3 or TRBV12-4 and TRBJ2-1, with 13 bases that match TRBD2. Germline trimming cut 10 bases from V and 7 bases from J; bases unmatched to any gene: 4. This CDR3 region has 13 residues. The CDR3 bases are TGTGCCACCCGGACTAGCGGGGGTAATGAGCAGTTCTTC. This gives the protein CATRTSGGNEQFF.

For the CDR3, the DNA is TGTGCCAGCAGGGTTAGGAACTATGGCTACACCTTC. Protein product: CASRVRNYGYTF. The gene calls are TRBV2 and TRBJ1-2; no clear D gene. From germline, CDR1 is SNHLY and CDR2 FYNNEI. This CDR3 has 12 amino acids. V lost 6 bases to trimming and J lost 2 bases, with 7 bases between them.

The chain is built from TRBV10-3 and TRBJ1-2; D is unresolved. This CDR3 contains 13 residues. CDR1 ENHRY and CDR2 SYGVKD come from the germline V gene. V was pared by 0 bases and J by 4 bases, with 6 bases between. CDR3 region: CAISESTAYGYTF. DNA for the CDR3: TGTGCCATCAGTGAGTCTACGGCCTATGGCTACACCTTC.

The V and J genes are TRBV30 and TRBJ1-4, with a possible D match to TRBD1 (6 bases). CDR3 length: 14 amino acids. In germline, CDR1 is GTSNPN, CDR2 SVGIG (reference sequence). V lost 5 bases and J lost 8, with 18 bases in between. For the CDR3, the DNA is TGTGCCTGGGCCGAAGCCAGGGGTGGGGAAAAACTGTTTTTT. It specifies CAWAEARGGEKLFF.

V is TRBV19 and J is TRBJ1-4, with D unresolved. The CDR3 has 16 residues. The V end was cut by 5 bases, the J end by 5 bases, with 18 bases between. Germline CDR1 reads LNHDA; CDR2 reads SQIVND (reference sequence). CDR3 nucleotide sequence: TGTGCCAGTAGTCCCCGCGGGGAACTAAGGAATGAAAAACTGTTTTTT. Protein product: CASSPRGELRNEKLFF.

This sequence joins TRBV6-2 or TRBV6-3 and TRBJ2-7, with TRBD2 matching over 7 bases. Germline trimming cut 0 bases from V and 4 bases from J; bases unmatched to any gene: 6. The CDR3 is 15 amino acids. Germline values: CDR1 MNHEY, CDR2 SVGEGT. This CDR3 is CASSYSGTTIYEQYF. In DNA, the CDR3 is TGTGCCAGCAGTTACTCCGGGACTACAATTTACGAGCAGTACTTC.